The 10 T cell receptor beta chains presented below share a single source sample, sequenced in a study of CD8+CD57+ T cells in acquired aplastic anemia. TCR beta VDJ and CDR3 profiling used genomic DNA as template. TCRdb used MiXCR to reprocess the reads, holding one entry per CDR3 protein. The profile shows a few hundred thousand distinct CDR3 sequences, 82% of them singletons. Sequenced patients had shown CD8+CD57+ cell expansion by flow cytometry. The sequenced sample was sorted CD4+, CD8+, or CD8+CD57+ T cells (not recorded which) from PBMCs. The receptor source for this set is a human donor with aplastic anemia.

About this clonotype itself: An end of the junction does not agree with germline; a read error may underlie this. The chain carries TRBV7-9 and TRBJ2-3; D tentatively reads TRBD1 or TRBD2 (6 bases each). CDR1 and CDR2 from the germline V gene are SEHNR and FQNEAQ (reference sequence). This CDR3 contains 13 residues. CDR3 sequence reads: CASGDGGTDRVNF. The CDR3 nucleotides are TGTGCCAGCGGGGACGGGGGCACAGATAGGGTGAATTTT.

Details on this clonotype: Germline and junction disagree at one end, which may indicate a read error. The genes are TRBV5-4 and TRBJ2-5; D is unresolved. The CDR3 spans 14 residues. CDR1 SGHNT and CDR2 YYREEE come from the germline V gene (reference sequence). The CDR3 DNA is TGTGCCACCAGCTTTACTTCCAGCCAAGAGACCCAGTACTTC. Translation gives CATSFTSSQETQYF.

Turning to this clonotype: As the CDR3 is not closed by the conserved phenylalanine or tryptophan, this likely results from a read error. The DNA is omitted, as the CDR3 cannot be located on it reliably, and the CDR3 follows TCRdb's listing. CDR3: CASGGAGNIKYFG. The chain is built from TRBV9 and TRBJ2-3; TRBD2, the table's D call, lacks a check against the DNA. Germline V gene data show CDR1 as SGDLS and CDR2 as YYNGEE. The CDR3 is 13 residues long, ends included.

The CDR3 DNA follows: TGTGCCAGCAGTTTTAGCGGGACTTGGGGAAAGGACCAGTACTTC. It specifies CASSFSGTWGKDQYF. V and J are TRBV7-9 and TRBJ2-5; 8 bases line up with TRBD2. Germline values: CDR1 SEHNR, CDR2 FQNEAQ (reference sequence). V was clipped by 6 bases and J by 10 bases; unmatched bases: 16. The CDR3 length is 15 residues.

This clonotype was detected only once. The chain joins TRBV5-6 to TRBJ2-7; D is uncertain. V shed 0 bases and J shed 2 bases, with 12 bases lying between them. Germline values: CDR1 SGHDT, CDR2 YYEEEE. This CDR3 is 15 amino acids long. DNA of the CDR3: TGTGCCAGCAGCTTGGGGGAAGCCCCAACCTACGAGCAGTACGTC. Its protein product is CASSLGEAPTYEQYV.

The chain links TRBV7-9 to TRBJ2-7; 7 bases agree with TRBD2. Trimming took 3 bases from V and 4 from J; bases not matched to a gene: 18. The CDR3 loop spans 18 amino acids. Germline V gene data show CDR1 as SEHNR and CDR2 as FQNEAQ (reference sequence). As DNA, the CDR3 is TGTGCCAGCAGCTTTACTAGCGCAAGGAGCAGTTTTTCGTACGAGCAGTACGTC. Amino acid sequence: CASSFTSARSSFSYEQYV.

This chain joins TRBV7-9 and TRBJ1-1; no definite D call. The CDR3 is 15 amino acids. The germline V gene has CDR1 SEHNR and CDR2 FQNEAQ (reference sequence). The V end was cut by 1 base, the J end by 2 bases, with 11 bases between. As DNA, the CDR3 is TGTGCCAGCAGCTTAGATCGGTCAGGCAACACTGAAGCTTTCTTT. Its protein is CASSLDRSGNTEAFF.

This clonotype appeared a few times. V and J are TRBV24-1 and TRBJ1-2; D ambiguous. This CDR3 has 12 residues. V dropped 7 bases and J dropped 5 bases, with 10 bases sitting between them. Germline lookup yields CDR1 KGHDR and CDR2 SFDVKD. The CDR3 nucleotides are TGTGCCACCAGCAGCCAGGAATATGGCTACACCTTC. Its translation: CATSSQEYGYTF.

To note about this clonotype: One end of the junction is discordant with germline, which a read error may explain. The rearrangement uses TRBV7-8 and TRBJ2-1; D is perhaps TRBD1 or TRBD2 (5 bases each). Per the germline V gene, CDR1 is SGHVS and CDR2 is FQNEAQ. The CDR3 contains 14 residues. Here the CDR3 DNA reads TGTGCCAGCAGCTTACAGGGAGCCTCCAATAAGCAGTATTTC. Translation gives CASSLQGASNKQYF.

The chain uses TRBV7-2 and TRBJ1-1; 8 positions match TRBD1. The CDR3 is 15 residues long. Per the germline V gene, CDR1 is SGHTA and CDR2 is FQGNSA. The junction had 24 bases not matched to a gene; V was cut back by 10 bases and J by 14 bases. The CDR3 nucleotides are TGTGCCATCCCCCCGGACGTCAGGGGGCTAACTGCAGTATTCTTT. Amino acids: CAIPPDVRGLTAVFF.